This TCR beta chain is from a study of shared clonotypes between healthy human individuals. Regarding the study as a whole: Generally, naive subsets (rather than memory subsets) showed larger estimated richness.

The run depth of the assay was deep. The assay was immunoSEQ multiplex PCR, and TCRdb's table has in-frame clones only and misses some. The data contain approximately 82,000 clones, about 65% of them singletons. CCR7-negative CD45RA+ TemRA cells were pooled with CD45RO+ cells for CD8 memory. This clone was seen just once. The antigen is unknown. There are 13 residues in the CDR3. Per germline, CDR1 MNHEY and CDR2 SVGAGI. After removal of 6 bases from V and 6 bases from J, the junction contained 3 bases not matched to a gene. The origin of this receptor is a young man in good health. Sequencing used memory CD8+ T cells sorted from blood. Subset in this sample: CD45RO+ cells pooled with CCR7-negative TemRA cells. The V call is TRBV6-5, the J call TRBJ1-3; 9 bases fit TRBD1. CDR3: CASRRQGENTIYF. The CDR3 DNA reads as TGTGCCAGCAGGCGACAGGGGGAAAACACCATATATTTT.